The 17 T cell receptor beta chains in this list originate from one sample, sequenced in a study of T-cell reconstitution after alpha-beta-depleted transplantation in children. During its preparation, the TCRbeta library received unique molecular identifiers. Each CDR3 protein is one row after TCRdb ran MiXCR on the PCR reads. The sample shows over 150,000 distinct CDR3 sequences, roughly 7.1% of them seen only once. The material sequenced was PBMCs, taken before TCRalphabeta/CD19-depleted stem cell transplant. The source of these receptors is a boy aged 2 to 10 with acute lymphoblastic leukemia, due to receive a stem cell transplant.

The chain employs TRBV20-1 and TRBJ2-7, with TRBD2 matching 10 bases. V lost 6 bases, J lost 2 bases, and 10 bases stayed unmatched. The germline CDR1 and CDR2 sequences are DFQATT and SNEGSKA (reference sequence). This CDR3 region has 15 residues. The CDR3 DNA reads TGCAGTGCAGCAAACAGCGGGGGGGGGGCCTACGAGCAGTACTTC. It encodes CSAANSGGGAYEQYF.

This clonotype was recorded many times. The chain combines TRBV2 with TRBJ1-2, with D unresolved. This CDR3 comprises 12 residues. The germline V and J ends were trimmed by 7 bases and 11 bases, with 17 bases remaining between them. CDR1 is SNHLY, CDR2 FYNNEI, per germline. CDR3 nucleotide sequence: TGTGCCAGCACTGGGCGCCCGGTTGAGTACACCTTC. Encoded protein: CASTGRPVEYTF. Full variable domain (rest looked up from reference TRBV2 and TRBJ1-2): EPEVTQTPSHQVTQMGQEVILRCVPISNHLYFYWYRQILGQKVEFLVSFYNNEISEKSEIFDDQFSVERPDGSNFTLKIRSTKLEDSAMYFCASTGRPVEYTFGSGTRLTVV.

In its sample, this clonotype was seen many times. This chain joins TRBV12-3 or TRBV12-4 and TRBJ2-3, with TRBD2 identical over 9 bases. Germline trimming cut 6 bases from V and 2 bases from J; bases unmatched to any gene: 12. The CDR3 is 17 residues long. This CDR3 reads CASRSPPSGRNTDTQYF. The CDR3 coding sequence is TGTGCCAGCAGATCCCCTCCGAGCGGGAGGAACACAGATACGCAGTATTTT.

In this sample, this clonotype turned up many times. CDR3: CAWGNEQFF. DNA of the CDR3: TGTGCCTGGGGGAATGAGCAGTTCTTC. The rearrangement links TRBV30 to TRBJ2-1; unclear D gene. Germline CDR1 reads GTSNPN; CDR2 reads SVGIG (reference sequence). The germline V and J ends were trimmed by 5 bases and 7 bases, with 3 bases remaining between them. The CDR3 consists of 9 residues.

This clonotype was counted ten times or more. Here the CDR3 DNA reads TGTGCCAGCAGCCAAGTAGGGACCGGACAGGGCTACAATGAGCAGTTCTTC. Amino acid sequence: CASSQVGTGQGYNEQFF. This chain uses TRBV4-2 with TRBJ2-1; 8 bases align to TRBD1. Looked up from germline, CDR1 is LGHNA and CDR2 is YNFKEQ. The V segment lost 1 base and the J segment 3 bases; nucleotides outside the gene matches: 8. The CDR3 totals 17 residues.

The rearrangement uses TRBV20-1 and TRBJ2-7; D tentatively reads TRBD1 or TRBD2 (5 bases each). Germline V gives CDR1 DFQATT, CDR2 SNEGSKA (reference sequence). CDR3 length equals 14 residues. Trimming pared 6 bases from V and 2 bases from J, leaving 17 bases between. The chain's CDR3 is CSAEVAGTTYEQYF. DNA for the CDR3: TGCAGTGCCGAAGTCGCAGGGACCACCTACGAGCAGTACTTC.

Details on this clonotype: The junction departs from germline at one end; a sequencing error may be responsible. This chain joins TRBV5-5 and TRBJ2-1, with D tentatively TRBD2 (5 bases). Germline loops: CDR1 SGHKS, CDR2 YYEKEE (reference sequence). The CDR3 is made up of 16 amino acids. For the CDR3, the DNA is TGTCCCAGCGGCCCTATGGCGCTCAGCTCCTACAATGAGCAGTTCTTC. Translating it yields CPSGPMALSSYNEQFF. The variable domain in full, completed from reference TRBV5-5 and TRBJ2-1, reads DAGVTQSPTHLIKTRGQQVTLRCSPISGHKSVSWYQQVLGQGPQFIFQYYEKEERGRGNFPDRFSARQFPNYSSELNVNALLLGDSALYLCPSGPMALSSYNEQFFGPGTRLTVL.

This clonotype was counted ten times or more. The gene calls are TRBV28 and TRBJ1-1; TRBD1 matches 7 bases. The CDR3 is 14 amino acids. Trimming cost V 6 bases and J 5 bases; bases outside gene matches: 9. Germline assignment: CDR1 MDHEN and CDR2 SYDVKM. CDR3: CASRLGGEGTEAFF. CDR3 nucleotides: TGTGCCAGCAGATTAGGGGGCGAGGGAACTGAAGCTTTCTTT.

This clonotype was picked up a small number of times. The chain has TRBV7-9 and TRBJ2-5, with D possibly TRBD2 on 6 matching bases. V lost 3 bases and J 5 bases, leaving 16 bases between the germline ends. Germline CDR1 and CDR2: SEHNR and FQNEAQ (reference sequence). The CDR3 runs 15 residues. As DNA, the CDR3 is TGTGCCAGCAGCTTGCCGGGGGTACGGGAGGAGACCCAGTACTTC. It specifies CASSLPGVREETQYF.

This clonotype came up a few times. This sequence joins TRBV28 and TRBJ1-1, with 7 bases matching TRBD1. The ends lost 5 bases at V and 1 base at J; junction bases unmatched: 10. Germline V CDR1 and CDR2: MDHEN, SYDVKM. This CDR3 region has 16 residues. CDR3 coding DNA: TGTGCCAGCAGTCTAGGGGACAGCCGGACGAACACTGAAGCTTTCTTT. Protein: CASSLGDSRTNTEAFF.

This clonotype was observed many times. CDR3 region: CASTTGPLYEQYF. In nucleotides, the CDR3 is TGTGCCAGTACAACGGGACCCCTCTACGAGCAGTACTTC. The rearrangement joins TRBV28 to TRBJ2-7; TRBD1 or TRBD2 may be the D gene (5 bases each). The CDR3 length is 13 residues. V lost 9 bases to trimming and J lost 3 bases, with 15 bases between them. Germline-derived CDR1 and CDR2 are MDHEN and SYDVKM.

In this sample, this clonotype turned up many times. V and J are TRBV5-1 and TRBJ2-5; D not resolved. V was trimmed by 0 bases and J by 5 bases, leaving 17 bases between them. This CDR3 has 16 amino acids. The germline CDR1 and CDR2 sequences are SGHRS and YFSETQ. The CDR3 protein is CASSLVRALGQETQYF. Written as DNA, the CDR3 is TGCGCCAGCAGCTTGGTTCGGGCCTTAGGGCAGGAGACCCAGTACTTC.

This clonotype has a handful of counts. J is TRBJ2-3 and V is TRBV6-2 or TRBV6-3; 12 nucleotides line up with TRBD2. In germline, CDR1 is MNHEY, CDR2 SVGEGT. J was trimmed by 4 bases and V by 9 bases; bases with no gene match: 5. The CDR3 is 14 residues long. This chain's CDR3 is CARRLAGAPDTQYF. In DNA form, the CDR3 reads TGTGCCAGGAGACTAGCGGGGGCCCCAGATACGCAGTATTTT.

The V call is TRBV7-2, the J call TRBJ2-7, with 7 bases that match TRBD1. Germline V CDR1 and CDR2: SGHTA, FQGNSA. Germline trimming cut 1 base from V and 2 bases from J; bases unmatched to any gene: 8. This CDR3 is built from 16 residues. CDR3 sequence reads: CASSLGVGGPTYEQYF. The CDR3 DNA is TGTGCCAGCAGCTTAGGGGTAGGGGGCCCTACCTACGAGCAGTACTTC. Full variable domain (outside the CDR3, taken from reference TRBV7-2 and TRBJ2-7): GAGVSQSPSNKVTEKGKDVELRCDPISGHTALYWYRQSLGQGLEFLIYFQGNSAPDKSGLPSDRFSAERTGGSVSTLTIQRTQQEDSAVYLCASSLGVGGPTYEQYFGPGTRLTVT.

This clonotype appeared many times. This chain uses TRBV9 with TRBJ1-4; perhaps TRBD1 as D (5 bases). The germline V gene has CDR1 SGDLS and CDR2 YYNGEE. The CDR3 length is 15 residues. With 0 bases removed from V and 0 bases from J, the gap between germline ends came to 6 bases. The CDR3 region is CASSVEGTTNEKLFF. The CDR3 nucleotides are TGTGCCAGCAGCGTAGAGGGGACAACTAATGAAAAACTGTTTTTT. Combining the CDR3 with reference TRBV9 and TRBJ1-4 gives the whole variable domain DSGVTQTPKHLITATGQRVTLRCSPRSGDLSVYWYQQSLDQGLQFLIQYYNGEERAKGNILERFSAQQFPDLHSELNLSSLELGDSALYFCASSVEGTTNEKLFFGSGTQLSVL.

This clonotype was observed many times. The V gene is TRBV5-5, the J gene TRBJ2-2, with TRBD2 matching over 9 bases. From germline, CDR1 is SGHKS and CDR2 YYEKEE (reference sequence). This CDR3 comprises 16 residues. J gave up 7 bases and V 3 bases, and 10 bases lay outside the gene matches. In DNA, the CDR3 is TGTGCCAGCAGCTCACAGCGGGGGGACAACCTCGGGGAGCTGTTTTTT. Residues: CASSSQRGDNLGELFF. The full variable domain, rest sourced from reference TRBV5-5 and TRBJ2-2, is DAGVTQSPTHLIKTRGQQVTLRCSPISGHKSVSWYQQVLGQGPQFIFQYYEKEERGRGNFPDRFSARQFPNYSSELNVNALLLGDSALYLCASSSQRGDNLGELFFGEGSRLTVL.

CDR3 residues: CASSFSGGVQETQYF. In nucleotides, the CDR3 is TGTGCCAGCAGTTTCTCGGGAGGGGTCCAAGAGACCCAGTACTTC. The rearrangement links TRBV28 to TRBJ2-5, with TRBD2 matching 8 bases. With V trimmed by 3 bases and J by 1 base, 4 bases remained unmatched. The CDR3 length is 15 residues. CDR1 is MDHEN, CDR2 SYDVKM, per germline.